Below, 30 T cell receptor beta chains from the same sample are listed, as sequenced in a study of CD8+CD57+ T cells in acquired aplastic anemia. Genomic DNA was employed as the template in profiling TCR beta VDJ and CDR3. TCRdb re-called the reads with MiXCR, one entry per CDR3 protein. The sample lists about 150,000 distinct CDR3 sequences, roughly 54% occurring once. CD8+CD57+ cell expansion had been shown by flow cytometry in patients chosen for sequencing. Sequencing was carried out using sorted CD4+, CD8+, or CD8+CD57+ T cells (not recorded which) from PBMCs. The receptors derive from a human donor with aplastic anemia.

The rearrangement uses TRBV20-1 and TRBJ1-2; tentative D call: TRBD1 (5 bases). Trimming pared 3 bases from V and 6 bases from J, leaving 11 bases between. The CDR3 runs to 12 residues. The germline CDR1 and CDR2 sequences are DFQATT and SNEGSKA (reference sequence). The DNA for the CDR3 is TGCAGTGCTAGCCGGGGAGGGGATGGCTACACCTTC. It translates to CSASRGGDGYTF.

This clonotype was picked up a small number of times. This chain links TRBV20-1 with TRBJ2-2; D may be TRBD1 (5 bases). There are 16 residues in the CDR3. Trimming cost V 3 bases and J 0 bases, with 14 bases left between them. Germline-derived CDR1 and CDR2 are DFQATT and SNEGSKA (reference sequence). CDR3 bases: TGCAGTGCTAGGGGGCGCCTGCTCGCGAACACCGGGGAGCTGTTTTTT. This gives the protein CSARGRLLANTGELFF.

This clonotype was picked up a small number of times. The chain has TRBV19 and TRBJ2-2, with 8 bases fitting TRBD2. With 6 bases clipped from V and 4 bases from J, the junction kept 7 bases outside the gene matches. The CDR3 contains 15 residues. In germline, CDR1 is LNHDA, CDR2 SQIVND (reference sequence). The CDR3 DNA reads TGTGCCAGTAGGACCCCGGGGGGGTCCACCGGGGAGCTGTTTTTT. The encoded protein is CASRTPGGSTGELFF.

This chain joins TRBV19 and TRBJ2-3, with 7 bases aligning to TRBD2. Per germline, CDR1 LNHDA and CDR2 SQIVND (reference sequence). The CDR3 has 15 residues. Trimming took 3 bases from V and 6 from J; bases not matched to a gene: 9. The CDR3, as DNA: TGTGCCAGTAGTATGTCGACGGGAGGAGTGGATACGCAGTATTTT. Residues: CASSMSTGGVDTQYF.

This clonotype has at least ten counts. CDR3 coding DNA: TGTGCCAGCAGCCCCGGGGTTATCCCAGGCTATGGCTACACCTTC. Protein: CASSPGVIPGYGYTF. This sequence joins TRBV9 and TRBJ1-2; D call uncertain. Germline values: CDR1 SGDLS, CDR2 YYNGEE. The CDR3 spans 15 residues. V was pared by 4 bases and J by 4 bases, with 17 bases between.

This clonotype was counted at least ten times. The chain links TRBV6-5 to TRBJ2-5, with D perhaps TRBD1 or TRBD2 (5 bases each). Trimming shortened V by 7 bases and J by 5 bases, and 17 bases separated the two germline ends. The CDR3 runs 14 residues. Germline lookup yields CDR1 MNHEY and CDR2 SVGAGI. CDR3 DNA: TGTGCCAGCACTTCCGGGGTATGGGGGGAGACCCAGTACTTC. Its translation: CASTSGVWGETQYF.

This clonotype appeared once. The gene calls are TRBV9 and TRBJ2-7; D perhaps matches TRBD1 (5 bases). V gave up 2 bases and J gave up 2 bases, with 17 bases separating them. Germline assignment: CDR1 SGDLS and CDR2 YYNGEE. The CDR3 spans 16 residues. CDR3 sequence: CASSVKSTAGPYEQYF. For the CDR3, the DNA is TGTGCCAGCAGCGTCAAGTCCACTGCAGGGCCCTACGAGCAGTACTTC. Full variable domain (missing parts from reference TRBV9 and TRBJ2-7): DSGVTQTPKHLITATGQRVTLRCSPRSGDLSVYWYQQSLDQGLQFLIQYYNGEERAKGNILERFSAQQFPDLHSELNLSSLELGDSALYFCASSVKSTAGPYEQYFGPGTRLTVT.

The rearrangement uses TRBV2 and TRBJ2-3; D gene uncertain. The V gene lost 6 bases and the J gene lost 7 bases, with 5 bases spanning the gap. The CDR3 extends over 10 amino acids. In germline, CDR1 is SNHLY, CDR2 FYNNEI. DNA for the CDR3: TGTGCCAGCAGCTTATATACGCAGTATTTT. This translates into CASSLYTQYF.

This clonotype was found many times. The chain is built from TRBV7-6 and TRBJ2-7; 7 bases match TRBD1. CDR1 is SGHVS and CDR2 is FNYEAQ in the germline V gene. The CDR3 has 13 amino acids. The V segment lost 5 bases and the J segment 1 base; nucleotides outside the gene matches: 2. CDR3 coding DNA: TGTGCCAGCAGCACGACAGGGTCCTACGAGCAGTACTTC. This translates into CASSTTGSYEQYF.

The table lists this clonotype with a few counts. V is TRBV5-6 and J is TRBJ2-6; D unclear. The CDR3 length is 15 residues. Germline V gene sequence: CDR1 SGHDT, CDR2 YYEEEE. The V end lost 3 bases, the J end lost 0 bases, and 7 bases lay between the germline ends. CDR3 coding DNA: TGTGCCAGCAGCTCCTCGAGCTCTGGGGCCAACGTCCTGACTTTC. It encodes CASSSSSSGANVLTF. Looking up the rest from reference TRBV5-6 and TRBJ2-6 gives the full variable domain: DAGVTQSPTHLIKTRGQQVTLRCSPKSGHDTVSWYQQALGQGPQFIFQYYEEEERQRGNFPDRFSGHQFPNYSSELNVNALLLGDSALYLCASSSSSSGANVLTFGAGSRLTVL.

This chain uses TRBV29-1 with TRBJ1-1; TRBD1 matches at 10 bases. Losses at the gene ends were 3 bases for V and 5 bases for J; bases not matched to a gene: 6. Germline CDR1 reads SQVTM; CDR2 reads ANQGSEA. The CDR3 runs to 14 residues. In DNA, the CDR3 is TGCAGCGTTGACCCCGGACAGGGGGATACTGAAGCTTTCTTT. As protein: CSVDPGQGDTEAFF.

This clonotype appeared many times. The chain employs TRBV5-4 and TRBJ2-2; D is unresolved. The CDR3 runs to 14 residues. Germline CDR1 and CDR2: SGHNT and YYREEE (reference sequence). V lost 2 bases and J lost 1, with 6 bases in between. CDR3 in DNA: TGTGCCAGCAGCTTCCGACAGAACACCGGGGAGCTGTTTTTT. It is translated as CASSFRQNTGELFF.

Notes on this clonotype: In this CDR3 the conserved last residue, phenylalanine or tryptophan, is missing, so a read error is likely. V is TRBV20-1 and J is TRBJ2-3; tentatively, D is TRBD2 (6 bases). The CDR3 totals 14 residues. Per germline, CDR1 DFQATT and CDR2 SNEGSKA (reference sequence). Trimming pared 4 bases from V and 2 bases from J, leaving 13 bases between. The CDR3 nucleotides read TGCAGTGCTACAACGGGACTCCTCACAGATACGCAGTATCTT. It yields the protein CSATTGLLTDTQYL.

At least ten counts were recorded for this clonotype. The CDR3 spells CASSDSGELFF. In DNA form, the CDR3 reads TGCGCCAGCAGTGACTCCGGGGAGCTGTTTTTT. This rearrangement joins TRBV10-1 to TRBJ2-2; no clear D gene. The CDR3 runs to 11 residues. CDR1 is WNHNN, CDR2 SYGVQD, per germline (reference sequence). Trimming cost V 3 bases and J 6 bases, with 2 bases left between them.

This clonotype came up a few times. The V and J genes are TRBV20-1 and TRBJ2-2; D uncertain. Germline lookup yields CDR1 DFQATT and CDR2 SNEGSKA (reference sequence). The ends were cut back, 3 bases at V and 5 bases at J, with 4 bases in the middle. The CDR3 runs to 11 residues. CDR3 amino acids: CSARRTGELFF. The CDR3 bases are TGCAGTGCTAGGAGGACCGGGGAGCTGTTTTTT.

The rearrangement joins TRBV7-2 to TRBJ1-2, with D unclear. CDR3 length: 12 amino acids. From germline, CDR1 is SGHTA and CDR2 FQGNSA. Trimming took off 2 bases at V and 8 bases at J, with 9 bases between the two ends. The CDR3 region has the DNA TGTGCCAGCAGCTTATTTGGGTGGGGCTACACCTTC. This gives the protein CASSLFGWGYTF. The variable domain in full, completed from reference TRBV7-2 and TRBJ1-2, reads GAGVSQSPSNKVTEKGKDVELRCDPISGHTALYWYRQSLGQGLEFLIYFQGNSAPDKSGLPSDRFSAERTGGSVSTLTIQRTQQEDSAVYLCASSLFGWGYTFGSGTRLTVV.

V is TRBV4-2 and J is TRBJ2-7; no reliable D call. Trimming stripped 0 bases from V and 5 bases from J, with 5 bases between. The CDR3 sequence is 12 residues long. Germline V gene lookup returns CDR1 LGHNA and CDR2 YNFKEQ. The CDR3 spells CASSQDRHEQYF. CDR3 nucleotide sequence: TGTGCCAGCAGCCAAGACCGGCACGAGCAGTACTTC.

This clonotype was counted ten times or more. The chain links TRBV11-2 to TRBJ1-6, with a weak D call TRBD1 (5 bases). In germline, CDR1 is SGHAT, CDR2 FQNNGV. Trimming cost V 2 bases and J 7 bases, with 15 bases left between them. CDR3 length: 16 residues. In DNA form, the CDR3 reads TGTGCCAGCAGCTTATGGGGGATGCGTGAGAATTCACCCCTCCACTTT. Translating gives CASSLWGMRENSPLHF.

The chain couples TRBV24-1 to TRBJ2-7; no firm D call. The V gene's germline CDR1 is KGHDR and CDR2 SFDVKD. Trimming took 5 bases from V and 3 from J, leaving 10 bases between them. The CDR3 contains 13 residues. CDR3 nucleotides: TGTGCCACCAGTGCCTCAGGAGTCTACGAGCAGTACTTC. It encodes CATSASGVYEQYF.

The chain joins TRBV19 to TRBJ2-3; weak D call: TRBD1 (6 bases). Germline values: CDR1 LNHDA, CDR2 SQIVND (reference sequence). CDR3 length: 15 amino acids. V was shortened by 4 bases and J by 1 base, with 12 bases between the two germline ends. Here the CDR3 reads CASSTVAGGTDTQYF. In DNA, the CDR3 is TGTGCCAGTAGTACCGTCGCAGGGGGCACAGATACGCAGTATTTT.

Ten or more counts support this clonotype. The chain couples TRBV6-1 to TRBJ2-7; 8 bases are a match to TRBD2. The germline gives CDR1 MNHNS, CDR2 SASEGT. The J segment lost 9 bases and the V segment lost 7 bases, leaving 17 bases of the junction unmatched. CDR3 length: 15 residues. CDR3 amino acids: CASNYLDGGAVGQYF. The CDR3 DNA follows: TGTGCCAGCAACTATTTAGACGGGGGGGCGGTAGGGCAGTACTTC.

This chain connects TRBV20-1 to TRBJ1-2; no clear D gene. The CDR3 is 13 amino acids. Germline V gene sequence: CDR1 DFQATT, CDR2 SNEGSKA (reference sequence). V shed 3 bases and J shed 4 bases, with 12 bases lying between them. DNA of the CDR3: TGCAGTGCTAGGGACGAACGTCTCTATGGCTACACCTTC. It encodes CSARDERLYGYTF.

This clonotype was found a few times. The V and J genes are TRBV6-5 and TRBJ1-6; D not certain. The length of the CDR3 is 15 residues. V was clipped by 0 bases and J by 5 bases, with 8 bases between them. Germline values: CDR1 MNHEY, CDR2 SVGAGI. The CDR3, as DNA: TGTGCCAGCAGTTACTCGAATGGGGATAATTCACCCCTCCACTTT. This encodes CASSYSNGDNSPLHF.

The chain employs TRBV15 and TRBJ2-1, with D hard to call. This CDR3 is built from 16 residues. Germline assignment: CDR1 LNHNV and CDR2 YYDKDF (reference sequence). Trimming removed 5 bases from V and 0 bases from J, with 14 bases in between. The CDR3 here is CATSPFPLCSYNEQFF. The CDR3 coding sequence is TGTGCCACCAGCCCCTTCCCACTGTGCTCCTACAATGAGCAGTTCTTC. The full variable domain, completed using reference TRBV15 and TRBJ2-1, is DAMVIQNPRYQVTQFGKPVTLSCSQTLNHNVMYWYQQKSSQAPKLLFHYYDKDFNNEADTPDNFQSRRPNTSFCFLDIRSPGLGDTAMYLCATSPFPLCSYNEQFFGPGTRLTVL.

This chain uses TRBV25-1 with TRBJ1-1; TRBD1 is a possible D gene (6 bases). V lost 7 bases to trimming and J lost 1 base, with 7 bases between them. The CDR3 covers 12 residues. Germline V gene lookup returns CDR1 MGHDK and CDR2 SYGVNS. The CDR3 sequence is CASTQGNTEAFF. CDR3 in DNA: TGTGCCAGCACACAGGGGAACACTGAAGCTTTCTTT.

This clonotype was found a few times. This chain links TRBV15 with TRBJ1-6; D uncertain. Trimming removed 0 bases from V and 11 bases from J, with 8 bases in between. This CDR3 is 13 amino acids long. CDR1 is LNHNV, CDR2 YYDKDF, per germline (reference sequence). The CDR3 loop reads CATSREVDTPLHF. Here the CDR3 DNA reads TGTGCCACCAGCAGAGAGGTGGATACACCCCTCCACTTT.

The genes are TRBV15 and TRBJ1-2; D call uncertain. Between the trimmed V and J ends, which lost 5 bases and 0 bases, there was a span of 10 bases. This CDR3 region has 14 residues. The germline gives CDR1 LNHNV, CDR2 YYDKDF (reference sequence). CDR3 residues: CATSVSPANYGYTF. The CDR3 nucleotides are TGTGCCACCAGCGTCAGTCCAGCTAACTATGGCTACACCTTC.

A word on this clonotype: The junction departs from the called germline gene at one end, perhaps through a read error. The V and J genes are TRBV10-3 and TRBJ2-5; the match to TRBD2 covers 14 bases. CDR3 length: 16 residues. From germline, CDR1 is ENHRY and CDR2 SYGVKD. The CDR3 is CASSDSTSGGAETQYF. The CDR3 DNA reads TGTGCCAGCAGTGACTCGACTAGCGGGGGGGCAGAGACCCAGTACTTC.

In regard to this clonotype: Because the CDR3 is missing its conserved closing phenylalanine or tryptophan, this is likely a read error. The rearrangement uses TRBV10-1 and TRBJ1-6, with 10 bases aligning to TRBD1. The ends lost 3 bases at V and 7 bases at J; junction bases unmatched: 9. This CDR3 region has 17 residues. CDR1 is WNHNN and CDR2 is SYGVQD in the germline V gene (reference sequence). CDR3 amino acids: CASSESTGGDRNSPLHL. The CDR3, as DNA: TGCGCCAGCAGTGAATCGACAGGGGGCGATAGAAATTCACCCCTCCACCTT.

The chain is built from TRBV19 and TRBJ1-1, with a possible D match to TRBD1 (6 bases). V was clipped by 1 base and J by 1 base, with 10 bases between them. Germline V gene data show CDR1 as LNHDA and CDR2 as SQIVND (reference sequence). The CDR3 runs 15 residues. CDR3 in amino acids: CASSIGGPWNTEAFF. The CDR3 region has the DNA TGTGCCAGTAGTATAGGGGGGCCTTGGAACACTGAAGCTTTCTTT.